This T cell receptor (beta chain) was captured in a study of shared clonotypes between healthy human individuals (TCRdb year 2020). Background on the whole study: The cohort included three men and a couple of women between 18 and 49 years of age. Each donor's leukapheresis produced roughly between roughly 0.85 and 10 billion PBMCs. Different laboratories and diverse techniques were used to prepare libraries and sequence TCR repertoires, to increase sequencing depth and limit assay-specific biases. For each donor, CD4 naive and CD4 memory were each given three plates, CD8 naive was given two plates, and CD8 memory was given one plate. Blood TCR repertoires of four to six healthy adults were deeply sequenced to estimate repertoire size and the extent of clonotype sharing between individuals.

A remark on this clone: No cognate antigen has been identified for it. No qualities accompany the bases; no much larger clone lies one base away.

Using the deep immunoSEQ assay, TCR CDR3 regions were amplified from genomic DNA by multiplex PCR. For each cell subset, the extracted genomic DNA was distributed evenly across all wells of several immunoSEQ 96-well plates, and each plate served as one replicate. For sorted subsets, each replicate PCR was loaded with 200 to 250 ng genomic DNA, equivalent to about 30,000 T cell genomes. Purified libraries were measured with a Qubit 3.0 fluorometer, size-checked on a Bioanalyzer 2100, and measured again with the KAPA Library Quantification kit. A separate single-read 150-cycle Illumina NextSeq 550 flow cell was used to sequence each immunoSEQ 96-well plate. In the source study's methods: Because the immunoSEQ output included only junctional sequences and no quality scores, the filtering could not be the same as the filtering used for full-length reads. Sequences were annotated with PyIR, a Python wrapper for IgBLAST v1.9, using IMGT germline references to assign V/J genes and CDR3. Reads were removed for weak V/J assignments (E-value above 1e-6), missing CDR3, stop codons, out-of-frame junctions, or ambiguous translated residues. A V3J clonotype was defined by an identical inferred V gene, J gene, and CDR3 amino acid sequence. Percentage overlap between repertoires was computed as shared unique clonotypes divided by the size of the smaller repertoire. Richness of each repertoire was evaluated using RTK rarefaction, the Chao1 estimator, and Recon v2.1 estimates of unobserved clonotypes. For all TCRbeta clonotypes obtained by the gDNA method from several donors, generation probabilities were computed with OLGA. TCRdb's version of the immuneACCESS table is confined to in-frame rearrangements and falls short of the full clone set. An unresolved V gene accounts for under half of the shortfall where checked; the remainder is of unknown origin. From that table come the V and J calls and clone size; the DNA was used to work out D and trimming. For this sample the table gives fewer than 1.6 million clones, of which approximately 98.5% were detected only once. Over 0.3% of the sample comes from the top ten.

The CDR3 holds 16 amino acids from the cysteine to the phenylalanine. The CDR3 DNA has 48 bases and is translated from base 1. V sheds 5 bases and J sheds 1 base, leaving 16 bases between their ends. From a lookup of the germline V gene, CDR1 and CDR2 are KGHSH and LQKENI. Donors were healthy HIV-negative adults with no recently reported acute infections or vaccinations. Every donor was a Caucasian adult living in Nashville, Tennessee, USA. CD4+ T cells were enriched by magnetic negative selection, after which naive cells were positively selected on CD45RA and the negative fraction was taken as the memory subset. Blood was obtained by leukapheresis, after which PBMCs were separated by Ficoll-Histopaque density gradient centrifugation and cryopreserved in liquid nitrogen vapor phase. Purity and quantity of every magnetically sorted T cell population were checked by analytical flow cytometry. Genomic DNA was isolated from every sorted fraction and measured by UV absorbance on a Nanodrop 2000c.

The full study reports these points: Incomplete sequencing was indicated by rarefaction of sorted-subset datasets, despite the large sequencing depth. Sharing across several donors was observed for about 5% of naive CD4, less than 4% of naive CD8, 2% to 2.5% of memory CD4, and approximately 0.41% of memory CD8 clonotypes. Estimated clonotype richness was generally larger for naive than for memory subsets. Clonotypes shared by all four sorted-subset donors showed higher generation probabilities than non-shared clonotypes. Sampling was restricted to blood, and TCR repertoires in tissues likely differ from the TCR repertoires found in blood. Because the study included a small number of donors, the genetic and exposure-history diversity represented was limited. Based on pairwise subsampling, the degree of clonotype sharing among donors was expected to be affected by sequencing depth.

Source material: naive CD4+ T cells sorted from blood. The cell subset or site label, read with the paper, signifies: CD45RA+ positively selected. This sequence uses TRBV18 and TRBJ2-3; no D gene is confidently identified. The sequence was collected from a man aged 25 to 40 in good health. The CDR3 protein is CASSKAGVRGTDTQYF. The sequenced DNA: TGTGCCAGCTCAAAAGCAGGAGTACGCGGCACAGATACGCAGTATTTT.